A single sample is the source of the 17 T cell receptor beta chains below, sequenced in a study of Graves' ophthalmopathy and Graves' hyperthyroidism. For repertoire sequencing, the TCR beta CDR3 regions were amplified from RNA transcripts. Second-round multiplex PCR came after first-round RT-PCR with HTBI primers. Using its own MiXCR run on the multiplex PCR reads, TCRdb lists one record per CDR3 protein. The sample lists almost 750,000 distinct CDR3 sequences, roughly two fifths seen once, with approximately 43% in the top ten. The sample consisted of peripheral blood. These receptors all stem from an adult man with Graves' ophthalmopathy.

A word on this clonotype: This sequence may be a read error, since a much larger clone differs from it by one base. This chain connects TRBV15 to TRBJ2-5, with a weak D call TRBD1 (5 bases). There are 14 residues in the CDR3. CDR1 is LNHNV, CDR2 YYDKDF, per germline (reference sequence). The CDR3 coding sequence is TGTGTCACCAGCCAGGGTGACCCCCAAGAGACCCAGTACTTC. The encoded protein is CVTSQGDPQETQYF.

The chain is built from TRBV11-2 and TRBJ2-5; TRBD1 matches at 11 bases. V dropped 5 bases and J dropped 6; count of bases not matched to a gene: 8. CDR1 is SGHAT and CDR2 is FQNNGV in the germline V gene. The CDR3 loop spans 15 amino acids. The CDR3 DNA reads TGTGCCAGCAGCATGGGACAGGGGGTAGCGAAGACCCAGTACTTC. It codes for CASSMGQGVAKTQYF.

This clonotype was seen only a few times. This rearrangement joins TRBV2 to TRBJ1-4; perhaps TRBD1 as D (6 bases). CDR3 length: 15 amino acids. Germline CDR1 SNHLY, CDR2 FYNNEI. Trimming pared 6 bases from V and 3 bases from J, leaving 14 bases between. For the CDR3, the DNA is TGTGCCAGCAGCTTTGCAGAGGGGGCTAATGAAAAACTGTTTTTT. Its protein is CASSFAEGANEKLFF. Drawing the rest from reference TRBV2 and TRBJ1-4, the complete variable domain is EPEVTQTPSHQVTQMGQEVILRCVPISNHLYFYWYRQILGQKVEFLVSFYNNEISEKSEIFDDQFSVERPDGSNFTLKIRSTKLEDSAMYFCASSFAEGANEKLFFGSGTQLSVL.

In its sample, this clonotype was seen many times. The gene calls are TRBV7-2 and TRBJ2-7; no definite D call. CDR3 length: 14 amino acids. The germline V gene encodes CDR1 SGHTA and CDR2 FQGNSA. Deletions cut 5 bases from V and 2 bases from J, with 13 bases between. The CDR3 is CASSPREGPYEQYF. CDR3 DNA: TGTGCCAGCAGCCCTCGTGAAGGCCCCTACGAGCAGTACTTC.

The chain combines TRBV10-1 with TRBJ2-3; 9 bases agree with TRBD2. The CDR3 loop spans 16 amino acids. J gave up 0 bases and V 4 bases, and 5 bases lay outside the gene matches. Germline CDR1 is WNHNN and CDR2 is SYGVQD (reference sequence). In nucleotides, the CDR3 is TGCGCCAGCAGTGGAGGGACTAGCAGAAGCACAGATACGCAGTATTTT. This gives the protein CASSGGTSRSTDTQYF.

This clonotype was seen at least ten times. The rearrangement uses TRBV29-1 and TRBJ1-6; D may be TRBD1 (6 bases). Germline CDR1 and CDR2: SQVTM and ANQGSEA. This CDR3 is built from 13 residues. Trimming left V 4 bases short and J 5 bases short, with 9 bases between. This CDR3 is CSVGKGDNSPLHF. CDR3 DNA: TGCAGCGTTGGAAAGGGGGATAATTCACCCCTCCACTTT.

This sequence joins TRBV10-1 and TRBJ1-3, with D hard to call. Trimming removed 6 bases from V and 1 base from J, with 13 bases in between. The CDR3 has 15 residues. Germline loops: CDR1 WNHNN, CDR2 SYGVQD (reference sequence). In DNA form, the CDR3 reads TGCGCCAGCAGGACGGGAGCTCTTTCTGGAAACACCATATATTTT. Translating gives CASRTGALSGNTIYF.

This clonotype showed up just a few times. The CDR3 DNA is TGTGCCAGCAGCTTAGCGGGGTACGGGACAGGAGGGCGAAACACCATATATTTT. This codes for CASSLAGYGTGGRNTIYF. V gene TRBV7-2 combines with J gene TRBJ1-3, with TRBD1 matching 8 bases. This CDR3 is 18 amino acids long. Germline CDR1 and CDR2: SGHTA and FQGNSA. After removal of 0 bases from V and 5 bases from J, the junction contained 12 bases not matched to a gene. Based on the CDR3 plus reference TRBV7-2 and TRBJ1-3, the full variable domain is GAGVSQSPSNKVTEKGKDVELRCDPISGHTALYWYRQSLGQGLEFLIYFQGNSAPDKSGLPSDRFSAERTGGSVSTLTIQRTQQEDSAVYLCASSLAGYGTGGRNTIYFGEGSWLTVV.

This chain's CDR3 is CASSVELPGGATEAFF. In DNA form, the CDR3 reads TGTGCCAGCAGCGTAGAATTACCGGGAGGGGCCACTGAAGCTTTCTTT. The rearrangement joins TRBV9 to TRBJ1-1; TRBD1 is a possible D gene (5 bases). The germline gives CDR1 SGDLS, CDR2 YYNGEE. The CDR3 totals 16 residues. Trimming shortened V by 0 bases and J by 4 bases, and 16 bases separated the two germline ends.

As regards this clonotype: One end of the junction fails to match germline, which may point to a read error. V usage is TRBV9 and J usage is TRBJ2-2; 10 bases line up with TRBD2. The length of the CDR3 is 18 residues. Germline CDR1 reads SGDLS; CDR2 reads YYNGEE. The DNA for the CDR3 is TGCGCCAGCAGCTTGGAAAGCGGGAGGGCCCTACGCACCGGGGAGCTGTTTTTT. It codes for CASSLESGRALRTGELFF.

This clonotype was seen only a few times. This sequence joins TRBV12-3 or TRBV12-4 and TRBJ1-1; D unresolved. V lost 3 bases to trimming and J lost 3 bases, with 17 bases between them. The CDR3 runs 16 residues. The CDR3 DNA reads as TGTGCCAGCAGTTTTGGTGGGGAGGTAGTGGACACTGAAGCTTTCTTT. Residues: CASSFGGEVVDTEAFF.

This clonotype occurred many times. The chain has TRBV12-3 or TRBV12-4 and TRBJ1-1, with TRBD1 matching 7 bases. Losses at the gene ends were 5 bases for V and 1 base for J; bases not matched to a gene: 7. The CDR3 is 15 amino acids. The CDR3 nucleotides are TGTGCCAGCAGTCCTAGACAGGGACGGAACACTGAAGCTTTCTTT. As protein: CASSPRQGRNTEAFF.

This clonotype has only one observation. The chain is built from TRBV2 and TRBJ2-3; D call uncertain. V shed 0 bases and J shed 0 bases, with 7 bases lying between them. Germline V gives CDR1 SNHLY, CDR2 FYNNEI. The CDR3 has 15 residues. CDR3 DNA sequence: TGTGCCAGCAGTGAAGCCGGGTCTAGCACAGATACGCAGTATTTT. This codes for CASSEAGSSTDTQYF.

This clonotype appeared many times. The chain employs TRBV19 and TRBJ1-5, with 9 bases that match TRBD1. Germline assignment: CDR1 LNHDA and CDR2 SQIVND (reference sequence). V lost 5 bases and J lost 6; bases outside the gene matches: 5. CDR3 length equals 14 residues. CDR3 loop: CASSAGTGSQPQHF. DNA of the CDR3: TGTGCCAGTAGTGCCGGGACAGGGAGTCAGCCCCAGCATTTT.

This clonotype was detected many times. The gene calls are TRBV10-3 and TRBJ2-6, with D possibly TRBD2 on 6 matching bases. The CDR3 extends over 18 amino acids. Trimming cost V 2 bases and J 0 bases, with 14 bases left between them. Germline V gene data show CDR1 as ENHRY and CDR2 as SYGVKD. The DNA of the CDR3 is TGTGCCATCAGTGAGAAGGCGGGGACCCCCTCTGGGGCCAACGTCCTGACTTTC. Translating gives CAISEKAGTPSGANVLTF.

The chain combines TRBV29-1 with TRBJ2-6, with D maybe TRBD2 (6 bases). The CDR3 runs to 18 residues. The V gene lost 7 bases and the J gene lost 2 bases, with 24 bases spanning the gap. In germline, CDR1 is SQVTM, CDR2 ANQGSEA. In nucleotides, the CDR3 is TGCAGCGCCTCCCTTGGGGACTCCTTCCTAGCTGGGGCCAACGTCCTGACTTTC. As protein: CSASLGDSFLAGANVLTF. Full variable domain (missing parts from reference TRBV29-1 and TRBJ2-6): SAVISQKPSRDICQRGTSLTIQCQVDSQVTMMFWYRQQPGQSLTLIATANQGSEATYESGFVIDKFPISRPNLTFSTLTVSNMSPEDSSIYLCSASLGDSFLAGANVLTFGAGSRLTVL.

This clonotype has just one count. This clone may be a read error of a much larger clone one base away. The chain links TRBV7-3 to TRBJ1-2; D gene unclear. Trimming took 1 base from V and 3 from J, leaving 12 bases between them. This CDR3 is 15 amino acids long. CDR1 is SGHTA and CDR2 is FQGTGA in the germline V gene. The CDR3, as DNA: TGTGCCAGCAGCTTAATATCCGGGTTGGACTATGGCTACACCTTC. Translated: CASSLISGLDYGYTF.